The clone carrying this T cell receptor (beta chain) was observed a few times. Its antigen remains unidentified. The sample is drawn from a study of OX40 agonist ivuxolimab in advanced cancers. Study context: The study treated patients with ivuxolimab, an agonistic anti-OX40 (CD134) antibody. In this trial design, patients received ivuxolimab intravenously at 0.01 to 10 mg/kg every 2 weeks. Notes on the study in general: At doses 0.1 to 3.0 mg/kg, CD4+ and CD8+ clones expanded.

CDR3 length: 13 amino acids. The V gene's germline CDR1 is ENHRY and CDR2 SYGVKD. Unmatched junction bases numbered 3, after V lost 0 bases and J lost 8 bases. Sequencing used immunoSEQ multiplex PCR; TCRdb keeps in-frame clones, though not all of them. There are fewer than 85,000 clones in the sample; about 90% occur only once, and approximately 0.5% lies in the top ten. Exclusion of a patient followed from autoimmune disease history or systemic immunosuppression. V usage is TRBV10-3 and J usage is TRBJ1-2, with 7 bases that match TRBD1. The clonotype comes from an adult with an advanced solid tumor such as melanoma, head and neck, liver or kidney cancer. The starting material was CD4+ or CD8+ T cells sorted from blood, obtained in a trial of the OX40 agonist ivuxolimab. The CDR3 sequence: CAISESTGVGYTF. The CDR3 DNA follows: TGTGCCATCAGTGAGTCTACAGGGGTGGGCTACACCTTC.